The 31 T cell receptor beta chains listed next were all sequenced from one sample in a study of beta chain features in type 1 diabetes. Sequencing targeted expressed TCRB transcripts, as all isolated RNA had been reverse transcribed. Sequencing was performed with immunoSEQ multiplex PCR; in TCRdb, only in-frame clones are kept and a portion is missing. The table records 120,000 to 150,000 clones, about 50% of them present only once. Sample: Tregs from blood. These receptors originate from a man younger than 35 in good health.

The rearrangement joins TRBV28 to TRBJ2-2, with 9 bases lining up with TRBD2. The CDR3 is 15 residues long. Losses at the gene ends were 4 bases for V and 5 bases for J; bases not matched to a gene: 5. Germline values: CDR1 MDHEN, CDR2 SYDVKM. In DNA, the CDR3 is TGTGCCAGCAGTTCAGCGGGAGGAGGGACCGGGGAGCTGTTTTTT. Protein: CASSSAGGGTGELFF.

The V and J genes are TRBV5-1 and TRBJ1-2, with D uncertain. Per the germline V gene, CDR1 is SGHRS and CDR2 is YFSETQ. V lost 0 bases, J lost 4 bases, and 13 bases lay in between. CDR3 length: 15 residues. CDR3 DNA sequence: TGCGCCAGCAGCTTGGACGGAACTACTACCTATGGCTACACCTTC. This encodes CASSLDGTTTYGYTF.

The CDR3 sequence: CASSLGYRETQYF. The CDR3 bases are TGTGCCAGCAGCTTGGGCTACAGGGAGACCCAGTACTTC. The rearrangement joins TRBV5-4 to TRBJ2-5; D possibly corresponds to TRBD1 (5 bases). CDR1 is SGHNT and CDR2 is YYREEE in the germline V gene (reference sequence). The CDR3 consists of 13 residues. V lost 0 bases and J 5 bases, leaving 8 bases between the germline ends.

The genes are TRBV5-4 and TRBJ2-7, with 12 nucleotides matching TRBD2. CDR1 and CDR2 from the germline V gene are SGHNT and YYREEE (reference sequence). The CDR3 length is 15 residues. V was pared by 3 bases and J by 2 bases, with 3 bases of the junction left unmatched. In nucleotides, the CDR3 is TGTGCCAGCAGCTGGACTAGCGGGAAAGCCTACGAGCAGTACTTC. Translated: CASSWTSGKAYEQYF.

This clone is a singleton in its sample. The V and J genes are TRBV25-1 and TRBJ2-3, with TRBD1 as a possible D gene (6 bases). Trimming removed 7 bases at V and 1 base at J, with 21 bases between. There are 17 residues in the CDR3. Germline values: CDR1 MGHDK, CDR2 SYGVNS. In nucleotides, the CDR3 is TGTGCCAGCATCCCCCAGCCCGGACAGTCACGCACAGATACGCAGTATTTT. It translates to CASIPQPGQSRTDTQYF.

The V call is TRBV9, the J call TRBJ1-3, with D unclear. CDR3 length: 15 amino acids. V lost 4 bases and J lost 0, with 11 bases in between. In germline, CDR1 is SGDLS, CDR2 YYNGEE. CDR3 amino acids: CASSPTAGSGNTIYF. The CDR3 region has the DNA TGTGCCAGCAGCCCTACCGCCGGCTCTGGAAACACCATATATTTT. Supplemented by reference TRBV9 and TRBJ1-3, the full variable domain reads DSGVTQTPKHLITATGQRVTLRCSPRSGDLSVYWYQQSLDQGLQFLIQYYNGEERAKGNILERFSAQQFPDLHSELNLSSLELGDSALYFCASSPTAGSGNTIYFGEGSWLTVV.

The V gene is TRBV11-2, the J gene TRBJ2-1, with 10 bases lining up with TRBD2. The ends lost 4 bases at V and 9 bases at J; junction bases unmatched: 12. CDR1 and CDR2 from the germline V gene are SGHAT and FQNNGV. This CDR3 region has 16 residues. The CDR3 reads CASSSRALAGVGEQFF. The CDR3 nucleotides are TGTGCCAGCAGCTCCCGAGCGCTAGCGGGAGTTGGTGAGCAGTTCTTC.

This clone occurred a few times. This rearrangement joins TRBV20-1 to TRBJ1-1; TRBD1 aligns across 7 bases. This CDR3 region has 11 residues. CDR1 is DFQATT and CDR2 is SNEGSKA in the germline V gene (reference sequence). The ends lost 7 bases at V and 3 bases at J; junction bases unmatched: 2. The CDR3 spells CSVTGYTEAFF. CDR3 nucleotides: TGCAGTGTGACAGGGTACACTGAAGCTTTCTTT.

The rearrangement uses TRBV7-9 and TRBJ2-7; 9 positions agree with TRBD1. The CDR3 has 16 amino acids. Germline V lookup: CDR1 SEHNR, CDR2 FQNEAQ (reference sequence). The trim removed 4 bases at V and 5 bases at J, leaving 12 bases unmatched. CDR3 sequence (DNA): TGTGCCAGCAGCTCAAATTACCGGACAGGGGCCGACGAGCAGTACTTC. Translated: CASSSNYRTGADEQYF.

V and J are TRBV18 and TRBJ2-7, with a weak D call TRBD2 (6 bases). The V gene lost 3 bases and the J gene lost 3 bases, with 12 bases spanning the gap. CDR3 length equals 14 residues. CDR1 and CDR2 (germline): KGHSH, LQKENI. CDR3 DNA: TGTGCCAGCTCACCGGGACTCCGGGACTACGAGCAGTACTTC. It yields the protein CASSPGLRDYEQYF.

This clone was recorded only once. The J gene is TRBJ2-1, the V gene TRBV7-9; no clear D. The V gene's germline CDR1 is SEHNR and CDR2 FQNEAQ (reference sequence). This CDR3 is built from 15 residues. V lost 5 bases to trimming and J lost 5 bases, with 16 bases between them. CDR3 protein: CASSLNWAFNNEQFF. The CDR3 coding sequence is TGTGCCAGCAGCCTTAACTGGGCTTTCAACAATGAGCAGTTCTTC.

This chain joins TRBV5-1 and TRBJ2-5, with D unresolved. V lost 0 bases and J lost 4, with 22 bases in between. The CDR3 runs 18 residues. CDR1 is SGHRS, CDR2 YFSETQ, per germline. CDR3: CASSLGPRTTERPETQYF. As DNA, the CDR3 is TGCGCCAGCAGCTTGGGACCAAGAACGACGGAGAGGCCAGAGACCCAGTACTTC.

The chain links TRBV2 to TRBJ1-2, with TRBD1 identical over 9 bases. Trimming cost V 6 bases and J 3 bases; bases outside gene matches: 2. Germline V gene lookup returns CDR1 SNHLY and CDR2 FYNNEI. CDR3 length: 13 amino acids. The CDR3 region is CASSGQGHYGYTF. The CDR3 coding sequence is TGTGCCAGCAGCGGACAGGGGCACTATGGCTACACCTTC.

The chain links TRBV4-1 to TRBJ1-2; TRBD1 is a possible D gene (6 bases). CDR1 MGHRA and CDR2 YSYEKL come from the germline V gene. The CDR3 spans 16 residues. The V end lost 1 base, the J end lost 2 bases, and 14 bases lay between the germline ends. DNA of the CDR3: TGCGCCAGCAGCCAAGTCGACTTACAGGGAAACTATGGCTACACCTTC. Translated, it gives CASSQVDLQGNYGYTF.

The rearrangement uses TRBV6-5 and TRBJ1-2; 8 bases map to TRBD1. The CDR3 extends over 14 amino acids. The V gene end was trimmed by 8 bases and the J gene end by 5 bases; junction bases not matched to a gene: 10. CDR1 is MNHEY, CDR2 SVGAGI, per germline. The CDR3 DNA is TGTGCCAGCGGAAAGGACAGGGTAGGATATGGCTACACCTTC. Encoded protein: CASGKDRVGYGYTF.

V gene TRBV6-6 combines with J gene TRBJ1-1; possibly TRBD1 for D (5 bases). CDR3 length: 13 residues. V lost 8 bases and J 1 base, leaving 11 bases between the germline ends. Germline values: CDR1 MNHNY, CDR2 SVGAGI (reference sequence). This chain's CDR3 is CASGYDRNTEAFF. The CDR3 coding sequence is TGTGCCAGCGGATATGACAGGAACACTGAAGCTTTCTTT.

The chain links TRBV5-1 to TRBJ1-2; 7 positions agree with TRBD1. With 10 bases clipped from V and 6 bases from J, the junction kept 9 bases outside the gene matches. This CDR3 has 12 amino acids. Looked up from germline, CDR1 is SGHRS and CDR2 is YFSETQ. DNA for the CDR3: TGCGCCTCCCGAGGGACAGCGCATGGCTACACCTTC. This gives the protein CASRGTAHGYTF.

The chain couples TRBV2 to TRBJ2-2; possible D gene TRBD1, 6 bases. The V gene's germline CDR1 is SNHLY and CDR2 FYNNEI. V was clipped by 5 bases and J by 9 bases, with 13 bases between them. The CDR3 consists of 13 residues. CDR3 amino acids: CASSYRETWELFF. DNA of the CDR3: TGTGCCAGCAGTTACAGGGAGACCTGGGAGCTGTTTTTT. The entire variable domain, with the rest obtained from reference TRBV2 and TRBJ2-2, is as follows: EPEVTQTPSHQVTQMGQEVILRCVPISNHLYFYWYRQILGQKVEFLVSFYNNEISEKSEIFDDQFSVERPDGSNFTLKIRSTKLEDSAMYFCASSYRETWELFFGEGSRLTVL.

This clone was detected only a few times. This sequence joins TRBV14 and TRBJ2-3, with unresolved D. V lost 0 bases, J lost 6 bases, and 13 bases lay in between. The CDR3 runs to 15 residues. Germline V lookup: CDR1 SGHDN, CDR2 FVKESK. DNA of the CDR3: TGTGCCAGCAGCCAAGATCTCGGGTTATGGGATACGCAGTATTTT. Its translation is CASSQDLGLWDTQYF.

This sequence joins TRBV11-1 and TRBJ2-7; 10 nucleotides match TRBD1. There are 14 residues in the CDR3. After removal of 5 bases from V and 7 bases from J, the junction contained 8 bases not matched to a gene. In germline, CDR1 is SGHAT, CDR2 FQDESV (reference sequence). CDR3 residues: CASSRRQGAGEQYF. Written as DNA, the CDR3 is TGTGCCAGCAGCCGAAGACAGGGGGCTGGGGAGCAGTACTTC.

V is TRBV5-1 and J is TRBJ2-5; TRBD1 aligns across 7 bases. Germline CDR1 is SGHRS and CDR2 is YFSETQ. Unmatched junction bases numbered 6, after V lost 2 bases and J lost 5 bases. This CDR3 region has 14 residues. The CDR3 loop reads CASSFRDSRETQYF. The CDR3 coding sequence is TGCGCCAGCAGCTTCCGGGACAGTAGGGAGACCCAGTACTTC.

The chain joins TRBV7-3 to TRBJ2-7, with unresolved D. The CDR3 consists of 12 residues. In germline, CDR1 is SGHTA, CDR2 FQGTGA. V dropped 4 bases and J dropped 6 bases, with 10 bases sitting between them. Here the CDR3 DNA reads TGTGCCAGCAGCTGCGGCCCCGGCGAGCAGTACTTC. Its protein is CASSCGPGEQYF.

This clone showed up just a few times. CDR3 bases: TGTGCCAGCAGCTTCACAGGGGTAGGCTACACCTTC. Its translation: CASSFTGVGYTF. The chain couples TRBV5-4 to TRBJ1-2; 7 nucleotides match TRBD1. CDR1 SGHNT and CDR2 YYREEE come from the germline V gene (reference sequence). The junction had 3 bases not matched to a gene; V was cut back by 2 bases and J by 8 bases. This CDR3 region has 12 residues.

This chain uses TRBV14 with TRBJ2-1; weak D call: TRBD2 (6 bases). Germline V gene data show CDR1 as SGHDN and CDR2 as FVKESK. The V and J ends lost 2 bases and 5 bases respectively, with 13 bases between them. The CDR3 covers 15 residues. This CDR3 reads CASSQYGGANNEQFF. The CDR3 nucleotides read TGTGCCAGCAGCCAATATGGCGGGGCGAACAATGAGCAGTTCTTC. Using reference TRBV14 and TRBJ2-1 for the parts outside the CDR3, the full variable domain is EAGVTQFPSHSVIEKGQTVTLRCDPISGHDNLYWYRRVMGKEIKFLLHFVKESKQDESGMPNNRFLAERTGGTYSTLKVQPAELEDSGVYFCASSQYGGANNEQFFGPGTRLTVL.

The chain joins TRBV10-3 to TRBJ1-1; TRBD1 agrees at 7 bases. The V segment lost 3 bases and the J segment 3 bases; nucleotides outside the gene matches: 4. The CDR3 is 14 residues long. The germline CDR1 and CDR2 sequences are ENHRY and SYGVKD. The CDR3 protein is CAISEAGGDTEAFF. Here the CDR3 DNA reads TGTGCCATCAGTGAAGCAGGGGGTGACACTGAAGCTTTCTTT.

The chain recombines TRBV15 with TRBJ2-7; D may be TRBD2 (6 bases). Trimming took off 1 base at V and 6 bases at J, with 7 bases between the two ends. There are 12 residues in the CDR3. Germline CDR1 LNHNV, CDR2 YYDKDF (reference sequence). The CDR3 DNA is TGTGCCACCAGCAGAGCGGAGGGCGAGCAGTACTTC. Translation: CATSRAEGEQYF.

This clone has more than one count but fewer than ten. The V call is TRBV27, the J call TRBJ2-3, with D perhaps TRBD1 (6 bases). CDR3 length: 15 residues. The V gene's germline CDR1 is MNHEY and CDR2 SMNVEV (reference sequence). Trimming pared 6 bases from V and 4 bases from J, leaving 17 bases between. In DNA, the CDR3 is TGTGCCAGCAGGGGCCCACAGGGTTGGGCAGATACGCAGTATTTT. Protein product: CASRGPQGWADTQYF.

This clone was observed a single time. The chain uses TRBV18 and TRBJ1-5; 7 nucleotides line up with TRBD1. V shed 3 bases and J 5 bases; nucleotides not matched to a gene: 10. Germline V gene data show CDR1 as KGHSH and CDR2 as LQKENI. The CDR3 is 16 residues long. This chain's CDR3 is CASSPARGLRDQPQHF. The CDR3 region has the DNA TGTGCCAGCTCACCGGCAAGGGGGCTCCGTGATCAGCCCCAGCATTTT.

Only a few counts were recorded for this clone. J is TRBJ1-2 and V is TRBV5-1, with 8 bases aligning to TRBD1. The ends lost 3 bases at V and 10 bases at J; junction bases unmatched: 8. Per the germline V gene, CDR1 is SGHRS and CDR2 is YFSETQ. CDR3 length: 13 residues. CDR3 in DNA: TGCGCCAGCAGCTCGACCGGGACAGGCTTCTACACCTTC. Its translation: CASSSTGTGFYTF.

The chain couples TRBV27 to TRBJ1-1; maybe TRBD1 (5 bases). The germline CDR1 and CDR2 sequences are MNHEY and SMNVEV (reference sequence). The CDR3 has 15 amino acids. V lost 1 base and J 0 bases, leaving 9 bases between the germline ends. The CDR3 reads CASSLWGGVNTEAFF. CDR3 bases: TGTGCCAGCAGTTTATGGGGAGGGGTGAACACTGAAGCTTTCTTT.

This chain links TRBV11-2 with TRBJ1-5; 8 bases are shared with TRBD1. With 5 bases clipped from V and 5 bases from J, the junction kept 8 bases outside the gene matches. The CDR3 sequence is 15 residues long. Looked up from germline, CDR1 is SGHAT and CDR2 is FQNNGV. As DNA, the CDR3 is TGTGCCAGCAGCCTCGAGTCAGGGGGCGATCAGCCCCAGCATTTT. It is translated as CASSLESGGDQPQHF. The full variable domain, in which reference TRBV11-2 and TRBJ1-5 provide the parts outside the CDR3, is EAGVAQSPRYKIIEKRQSVAFWCNPISGHATLYWYQQILGQGPKLLIQFQNNGVVDDSQLPKDRFSAERLKGVDSTLKIQPAKLEDSAVYLCASSLESGGDQPQHFGDGTRLSIL.